This T cell receptor (beta chain) was profiled in a study of Graves' ophthalmopathy and Graves' hyperthyroidism. Regarding the study as a whole: Most expanded clonotypes from thyroid (those above 0.001 frequency) were also found in blood.

In this sample, this clonotype turned up many times. Its antigen remains unidentified. The CDR3 contains 16 residues. Per the germline V gene, CDR1 is LGHNA and CDR2 is YNFKEQ. The V end lost 0 bases, the J end lost 0 bases, and 12 bases lay between the germline ends. Amplification from RNA transcripts yielded the TCR beta CDR3 regions. The workflow started with a first-round RT-PCR run with HTBI primers and then moved on to a second-round multiplex PCR. TCRdb re-analysed the multiplex PCR reads in MiXCR, keeping a single row per CDR3 protein. This sample has about 410,000 distinct CDR3 sequences, with about a sixth found just once.

The source material was peripheral blood. The TCR sequence derives from a woman aged 18-29 years with Graves' ophthalmopathy. The chain links TRBV4-2 to TRBJ2-7; D is perhaps TRBD2 (6 bases). CDR3 bases: TGTGCCAGCAGCCAAGACTCTGCGGGGCACTCCTACGAGCAGTACTTC. Protein product: CASSQDSAGHSYEQYF.